The 25 T cell receptor beta chains in this list originate from one sample, sequenced in a study of T cell responses to AZD1222 COVID-19 vaccine (dated by TCRdb to 2020 to 2022). Per the publication, the time point label means: baseline before first vaccination. Library preparation used the immunoSEQ multiplex PCR assay. What TCRdb holds here is the immuneACCESS table cut down to in-frame rearrangements. Part of the clones is not present; checked against another copy, under half of the missing clones reflect an unresolved V gene, and the others are unexplained. Counted in this sample were 100,000 to 150,000 clones; about 88% of them appeared once. In total, the top ten clones hold roughly 4% of the sample. Specimen: peripheral blood, collected on day 0 of AZD1222 vaccination. The receptor source for this set is an adult in good health.

The CDR3 DNA follows: TGTGCCAGCAGTCGACAGGGAACAGATACGCAGTATTTT. Protein product: CASSRQGTDTQYF. The V and J genes are TRBV12-3 or TRBV12-4 and TRBJ2-3, with TRBD1 matching 7 bases. The ends lost 5 bases at V and 3 bases at J; junction bases unmatched: 2. CDR3 length equals 13 residues.

The chain recombines TRBV7-9 with TRBJ1-3; D unclear. The ends were cut back, 3 bases at V and 4 bases at J, with 13 bases in the middle. Germline V gene lookup returns CDR1 SEHNR and CDR2 FQNEAQ (reference sequence). The CDR3 spans 15 residues. The CDR3: CASSFLTPTGNTIYF. CDR3 nucleotide sequence: TGTGCCAGCAGCTTTCTGACACCTACCGGAAACACCATATATTTT. Using reference TRBV7-9 and TRBJ1-3 for the parts outside the CDR3, the full variable domain is DTGVSQNPRHKITKRGQNVTFRCDPISEHNRLYWYRQTLGQGPEFLTYFQNEAQLEKSRLLSDRFSAERPKGSFSTLEIQRTEQGDSAMYLCASSFLTPTGNTIYFGEGSWLTVV.

The chain has TRBV4-3 and TRBJ1-2; tentative D call: TRBD1 (6 bases). The CDR3 is 17 residues long. V gave up 4 bases and J gave up 1 base, with 19 bases separating them. Germline V gives CDR1 LGHNA, CDR2 YSLEER. The CDR3: CASSLLTDRPDNYGYTF. CDR3 nucleotide sequence: TGCGCCAGCAGCCTCCTGACCGACAGGCCCGATAACTATGGCTACACCTTC.

The chain has TRBV28 and TRBJ1-2, with a possible D match to TRBD1 (6 bases). This CDR3 spans 13 amino acids. V was trimmed by 8 bases and J by 2 bases, leaving 12 bases between them. Germline CDR1 and CDR2: MDHEN and SYDVKM. CDR3 nucleotide sequence: TGTGCCAGCCAATCCGGGACAAACTATGGCTACACCTTC. Translation gives CASQSGTNYGYTF.

The chain combines TRBV19 with TRBJ1-5; D is unclear. The germline CDR1 and CDR2 sequences are LNHDA and SQIVND (reference sequence). V was trimmed by 3 bases and J by 3 bases, leaving 12 bases between them. This CDR3 region has 15 residues. The CDR3 DNA reads as TGTGCCAGTAGTATTAGTAAAGCCGCCAATCAGCCCCAGCATTTT. Encoded protein: CASSISKAANQPQHF.

This chain joins TRBV11-3 and TRBJ2-7; TRBD1 matches at 11 bases. This CDR3 is 16 amino acids long. Germline CDR1 and CDR2: SGHNT and YENEEA. V lost 1 base to trimming and J lost 2 bases; unmatched junction nucleotides: 4. As DNA, the CDR3 is TGTGCCAGCAGCTTAGCCCCGGGACAGGGGGCCTACGAGCAGTACTTC. Translation: CASSLAPGQGAYEQYF.

This clone has only one observation. This sequence joins TRBV29-1 and TRBJ1-2; no definite D call. Trimming stripped 1 base from V and 8 bases from J, with 8 bases between. The V gene's germline CDR1 is SQVTM and CDR2 ANQGSEA. This CDR3 spans 11 amino acids. CDR3 bases: TGCAGCGTTGAAGGAGGTCGGGGCTACACCTTC. Its protein is CSVEGGRGYTF.

The chain employs TRBV9 and TRBJ2-1, with 7 bases matching TRBD2. CDR1 is SGDLS, CDR2 YYNGEE, per germline. The trim removed 0 bases at V and 6 bases at J, leaving 9 bases unmatched. CDR3 length: 16 amino acids. CDR3 sequence (DNA): TGTGCCAGCAGCGTAGGGGGTAGCGGGCCTCCCAATGAGCAGTTCTTC. As protein: CASSVGGSGPPNEQFF.

This sequence joins TRBV9 and TRBJ2-1, with 7 nucleotides matching TRBD2. Trimming cost V 6 bases and J 0 bases; bases outside gene matches: 9. Germline V lookup: CDR1 SGDLS, CDR2 YYNGEE. CDR3 length: 16 residues. This CDR3 is CASTTTSTSSYNEQFF. As DNA, the CDR3 is TGTGCCAGCACCACGACTAGCACGAGCTCCTACAATGAGCAGTTCTTC.

The CDR3 sequence: CASSAETSGSDTQYF. CDR3 nucleotide sequence: TGTGCCAGCAGTGCTGAGACTAGCGGGTCAGATACGCAGTATTTT. The chain couples TRBV6-4 to TRBJ2-3, with 10 bases that match TRBD2. CDR3 length: 15 amino acids. The trim removed 4 bases at V and 4 bases at J, leaving 5 bases unmatched. Germline CDR1 is MRHNA and CDR2 is SNTAGT.

The rearrangement uses TRBV9 and TRBJ1-1; D might be TRBD1 (6 bases). This CDR3 is built from 15 residues. With 0 bases removed from V and 4 bases from J, the gap between germline ends came to 13 bases. Germline values: CDR1 SGDLS, CDR2 YYNGEE. As DNA, the CDR3 is TGTGCCAGCAGCGTAGGTCGGGGGCGCGGCACTGAAGCTTTCTTT. Its translation: CASSVGRGRGTEAFF. Full variable domain (rest looked up from reference TRBV9 and TRBJ1-1): DSGVTQTPKHLITATGQRVTLRCSPRSGDLSVYWYQQSLDQGLQFLIQYYNGEERAKGNILERFSAQQFPDLHSELNLSSLELGDSALYFCASSVGRGRGTEAFFGQGTRLTVV.

The rearrangement joins TRBV19 to TRBJ2-5, with 7 bases that match TRBD1. V lost 6 bases to trimming and J lost 4 bases; unmatched junction nucleotides: 8. CDR1 and CDR2 from the germline V gene are LNHDA and SQIVND (reference sequence). CDR3 length: 14 amino acids. In nucleotides, the CDR3 is TGTGCCAGTAGCGAACAGGGGTTGGGAGAGACCCAGTACTTC. It yields the protein CASSEQGLGETQYF. Together with reference TRBV19 and TRBJ2-5, the CDR3 gives the full variable domain: DGGITQSPKYLFRKEGQNVTLSCEQNLNHDAMYWYRQDPGQGLRLIYYSQIVNDFQKGDIAEGYSVSREKKESFPLTVTSAQKNPTAFYLCASSEQGLGETQYFGPGTRLLVL.

The rearrangement uses TRBV24-1 and TRBJ2-6, with 7 bases aligning to TRBD1. CDR1 KGHDR and CDR2 SFDVKD come from the germline V gene. The CDR3 totals 19 residues. Germline trimming cut 5 bases from V and 0 bases from J; bases unmatched to any gene: 12. Here the CDR3 reads CATSGVSTGIFSGANVLTF. CDR3 in DNA: TGTGCCACCAGTGGAGTTTCGACAGGGATATTCTCTGGGGCCAACGTCCTGACTTTC.

This rearrangement joins TRBV5-4 to TRBJ2-7; the match to TRBD2 covers 12 bases. The germline CDR1 and CDR2 sequences are SGHNT and YYREEE (reference sequence). Trimming cost V 4 bases and J 2 bases; bases outside gene matches: 7. This CDR3 region has 16 residues. The CDR3 DNA reads TGTGCCAGCAGCGCTGGACTAGCGGGGAGAGCCTACGAGCAGTACTTC. Translated: CASSAGLAGRAYEQYF.

This chain links TRBV13 with TRBJ2-7; 11 bases line up with TRBD2. The germline V gene has CDR1 PRHDT and CDR2 FYEKMQ (reference sequence). V lost 2 bases to trimming and J lost 6 bases; unmatched junction nucleotides: 9. The CDR3 has 16 residues. In nucleotides, the CDR3 is TGTGCCAGCAGCTTAACGGGGCTAGCGGGAGGAGGCGAGCAGTACTTC. This gives the protein CASSLTGLAGGGEQYF.

The chain carries TRBV28 and TRBJ1-2, with unresolved D. There are 11 residues in the CDR3. The V gene's germline CDR1 is MDHEN and CDR2 SYDVKM. V lost 6 bases and J lost 5, with 7 bases in between. The CDR3 DNA is TGTGCCAGCAGCCTACAGTATGGCTACACCTTC. It translates to CASSLQYGYTF.

The rearrangement joins TRBV7-8 to TRBJ2-7, with TRBD2 as a possible D gene (6 bases). The V gene's germline CDR1 is SGHVS and CDR2 FQNEAQ. CDR3 length: 16 amino acids. V gave up 4 bases and J gave up 2 bases, with 18 bases separating them. The chain's CDR3 is CASSSRLGGATYEQYF. The CDR3 DNA follows: TGTGCCAGCAGCTCTCGTTTGGGCGGGGCAACCTACGAGCAGTACTTC.

J is TRBJ1-1 and V is TRBV6-6, with D possibly matching TRBD1 (5 bases). The CDR3 spans 13 residues. Trimming cost V 7 bases and J 1 base, with 10 bases left between them. Germline CDR1 is MNHNY and CDR2 is SVGAGI (reference sequence). CDR3 sequence: CASTGQANTEAFF. The CDR3 DNA reads TGTGCCAGCACCGGACAAGCGAACACTGAAGCTTTCTTT.

J is TRBJ2-1 and V is TRBV21-1; the D call of TRBD2 is as the table states it, not checked on the DNA. TRBV21-1 is a listed pseudogene. This CDR3 is built from 21 residues. The CDR3 DNA is TGTGCCAGCAGCCCCTCCGGGACACCCCAACTAGCGGAACCCGTTGGGAATGAGCAGTTCTTC. Its translation: CASSPSGTPQLAEPVGNEQFF.

This clone was detected only once. The chain couples TRBV10-3 to TRBJ2-7; 10 bases match TRBD1. Germline V lookup: CDR1 ENHRY, CDR2 SYGVKD. V trimming: 0 bases; J trimming: 3 bases; junction bases outside the gene matches: 5. The CDR3 runs 16 residues. The CDR3 sequence is CAISESGGTGVYEQYF. CDR3 DNA: TGTGCCATCAGTGAGTCCGGGGGGACAGGGGTCTACGAGCAGTACTTC.

This chain uses TRBV24-1 with TRBJ2-1; 16 bases match TRBD2. CDR1 KGHDR and CDR2 SFDVKD come from the germline V gene. V gave up 4 bases and J gave up 5 bases; unmatched junction bases: 13. This CDR3 is built from 20 residues. DNA of the CDR3: TGTGCCACCAGTGACCCGGGACTAGCGGGAGGGAGCCGAGATAACAATGAGCAGTTCTTC. This translates into CATSDPGLAGGSRDNNEQFF.

The V gene is TRBV2, the J gene TRBJ1-1; TRBD1 agrees at 7 bases. The CDR3 loop spans 14 amino acids. Germline V lookup: CDR1 SNHLY, CDR2 FYNNEI. Unmatched junction bases numbered 7, after V lost 6 bases and J lost 3 bases. This CDR3 is CASSALRGYTEAFF. CDR3 coding DNA: TGTGCCAGCAGCGCCCTCAGGGGGTACACTGAAGCTTTCTTT.

The V gene is TRBV6-5, the J gene TRBJ2-7; no clear D. Germline CDR1 MNHEY, CDR2 SVGAGI. The CDR3 is made up of 11 amino acids. With 2 bases removed from V and 2 bases from J, the gap between germline ends came to 1 base. CDR3 amino acids: CASSYAYEQYF. In DNA, the CDR3 is TGTGCCAGCAGTTACGCCTACGAGCAGTACTTC.

The V and J genes are TRBV19 and TRBJ1-2; a weak D match, TRBD1 (5 bases). The CDR3 length is 15 residues. Germline V gene lookup returns CDR1 LNHDA and CDR2 SQIVND (reference sequence). The V end was cut by 5 bases, the J end by 2 bases, with 15 bases between. In nucleotides, the CDR3 is TGTGCCAGTAGTGGGGGACCCACTTGGAACTATGGCTACACCTTC. Translation gives CASSGGPTWNYGYTF.

This chain links TRBV14 with TRBJ1-2; no firm D call. The CDR3 runs 16 residues. Germline V gives CDR1 SGHDN, CDR2 FVKESK. V gave up 0 bases and J gave up 0 bases, with 11 bases separating them. CDR3 region: CASSQEGGLTNYGYTF. The CDR3, as DNA: TGTGCCAGCAGCCAAGAGGGCGGACTCACTAACTATGGCTACACCTTC.